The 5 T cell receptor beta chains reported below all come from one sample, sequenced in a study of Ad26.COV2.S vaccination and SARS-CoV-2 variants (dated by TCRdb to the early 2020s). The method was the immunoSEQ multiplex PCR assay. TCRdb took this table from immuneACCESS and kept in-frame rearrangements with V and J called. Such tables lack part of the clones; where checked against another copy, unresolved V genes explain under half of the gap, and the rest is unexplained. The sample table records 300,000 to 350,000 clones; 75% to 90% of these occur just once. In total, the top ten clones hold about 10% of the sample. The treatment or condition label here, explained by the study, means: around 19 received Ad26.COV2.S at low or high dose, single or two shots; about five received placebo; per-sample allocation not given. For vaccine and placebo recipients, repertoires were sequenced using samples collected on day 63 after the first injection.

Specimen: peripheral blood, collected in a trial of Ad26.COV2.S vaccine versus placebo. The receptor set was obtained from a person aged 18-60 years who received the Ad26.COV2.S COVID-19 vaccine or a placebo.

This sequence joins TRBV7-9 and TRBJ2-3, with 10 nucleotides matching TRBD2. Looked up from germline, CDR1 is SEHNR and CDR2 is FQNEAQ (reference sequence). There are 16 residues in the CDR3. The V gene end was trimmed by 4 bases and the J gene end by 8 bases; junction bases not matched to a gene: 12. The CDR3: CASSSASGSSRRTQYF. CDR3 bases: TGTGCCAGCAGCTCGGCTAGCGGGAGTTCGCGTCGTACGCAGTATTTT.

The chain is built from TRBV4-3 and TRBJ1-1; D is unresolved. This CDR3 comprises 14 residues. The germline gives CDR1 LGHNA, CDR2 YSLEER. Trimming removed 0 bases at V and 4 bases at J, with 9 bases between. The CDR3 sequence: CASSQDGSGTEAFF. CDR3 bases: TGCGCCAGCAGCCAAGACGGGAGCGGCACTGAAGCTTTCTTT.

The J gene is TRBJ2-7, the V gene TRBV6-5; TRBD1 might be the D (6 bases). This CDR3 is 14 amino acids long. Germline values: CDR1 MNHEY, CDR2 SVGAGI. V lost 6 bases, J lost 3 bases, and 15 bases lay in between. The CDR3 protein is CASSRGNSLYEQYF. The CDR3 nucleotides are TGTGCCAGCAGCAGGGGAAATTCTCTCTACGAGCAGTACTTC.

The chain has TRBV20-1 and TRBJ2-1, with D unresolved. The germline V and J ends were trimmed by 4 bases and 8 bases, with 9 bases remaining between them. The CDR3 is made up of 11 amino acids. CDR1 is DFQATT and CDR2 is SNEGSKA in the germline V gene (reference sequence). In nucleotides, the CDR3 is TGCAGTGCTACCCCCCGGCATGAGCAGTTCTTC. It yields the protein CSATPRHEQFF.

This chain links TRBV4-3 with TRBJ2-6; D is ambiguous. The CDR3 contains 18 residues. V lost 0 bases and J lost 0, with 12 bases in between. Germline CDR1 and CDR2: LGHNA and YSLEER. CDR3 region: CASSQDIVFGSGANVLTF. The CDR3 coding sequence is TGCGCCAGCAGCCAAGATATTGTATTTGGCTCTGGGGCCAACGTCCTGACTTTC.